This TCR beta chain was identified in a study of shared T cell receptors in the human thymus (dated by TCRdb to the early 2020s). With regard to the full study: The study investigated the way shared, self-reactive T-cell receptor alpha chains are produced in the human thymus.

This clone was detected a few times. Which antigen it targets is not known. No much larger clone is present one base from it, and per-base qualities are unavailable. Libraries were built with the immunoSEQ multiplex PCR assay. In its TCRdb copy, this immuneACCESS table keeps in-frame sequences only and misses some clones. Where compared with another copy, unresolved V genes explain less than half of these, and the others have no known cause. The sample contains almost 550,000 clones, around three quarters of them found a single time. The ten largest clones represent about 0.014% of the sample. CDR1 and CDR2, looked up from the germline V gene, are MGHRA and YSYEKL. Trimming at the junction amounts to 0 bases on V and 3 bases on J, and the germline ends lie 9 bases apart. The CDR3 has 14 amino acids, counting the end cysteine and phenylalanine. CDR3 DNA is the only sequence kept; it has 42 bases, read in frame from the first base.

These records were also assigned to another study, of human thymus T cells. The second study's paper adds: The donors were immunologically healthy infants in Finland who had open corrective cardiac surgery for congenital heart defects. Thymus tissue was obtained as surgical resects removed during corrective cardiac surgery. Biased V and J gene segment usage appeared to be present in both thymic and peripheral blood repertoires. The related research reported highly overlapping thymic TCR repertoires among unrelated individuals. The study described the TCR alpha and beta repertoires in eight or nine infant thymus samples and four matching peripheral blood samples. The infant donors were about 6 to 244 days old, and the cohort included roughly six males and two females. After being mechanically released from the tissue, thymocytes were kept at -70 degrees C in pellets of about 9.5-30 million cells. Genomic DNA was extracted from frozen cell pellets with a QIAsymphony instrument. TCRB and TCRAD loci were amplified from a standardized quantity of quality-controlled genomic DNA using the immunoSEQ multiplex PCR assay. The V(D)J region was spanned by amplicons of a length sufficient to cover the CDR3 and to identify V and J genes. The amplicons were sequenced on an Illumina platform via the commercial immunoSEQ service. Primer bias and sequencing errors were corrected as previously described, and TCRAD and TCRB were defined on the basis of the IMGT database. immunoSEQ Analyzer 3.0 and VDJTools were used for repertoire analysis, which covered basic statistics, V/J segment usage, diversity estimates, rarefaction and pairwise overlap. Chao1, ChaoE, Efron-Thisted, Shannon and inverse Simpson indices were used to estimate diversity, which was also estimated on datasets down-sampled to the smallest sample. Repertoire overlap was assessed by strict matching of CDR3 nucleotide sequence, V gene and J gene, and clustering was done by Jaccard-based multidimensional scaling. On average, approximately 860,000 unique TCRB clonotypes were obtained from thymus samples, compared with 75,000 to 90,000 from blood samples.

Source material: thymocytes. This TCR was recovered from a boy younger than two with a congenital heart defect. Donor details come from another sample of the same person, matched by shared clones. The chain uses TRBV4-1 and TRBJ2-7, with the D segment identity uncertain. The CDR3 protein: CASSQDAPGYEQYF. Here is the DNA: TGCGCCAGCAGCCAAGATGCCCCCGGCTACGAGCAGTACTTC.